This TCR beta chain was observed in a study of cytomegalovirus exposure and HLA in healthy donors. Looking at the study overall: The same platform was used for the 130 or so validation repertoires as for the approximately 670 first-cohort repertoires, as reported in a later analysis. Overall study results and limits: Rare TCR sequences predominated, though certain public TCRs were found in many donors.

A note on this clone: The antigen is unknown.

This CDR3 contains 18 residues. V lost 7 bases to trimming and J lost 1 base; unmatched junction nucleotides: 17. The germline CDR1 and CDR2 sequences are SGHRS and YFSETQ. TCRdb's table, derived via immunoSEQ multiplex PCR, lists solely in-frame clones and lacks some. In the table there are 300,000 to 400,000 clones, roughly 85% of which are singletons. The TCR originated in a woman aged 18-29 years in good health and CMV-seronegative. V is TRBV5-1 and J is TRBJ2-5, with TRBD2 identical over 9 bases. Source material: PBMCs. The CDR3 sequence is CASRPGLSGGGGQETQYF. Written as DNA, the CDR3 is TGCGCCAGCCGCCCCGGACTTAGCGGGGGAGGGGGCCAAGAGACCCAGTACTTC.